This paragraph reports one TCR beta chain. The clone's antigen remains unknown. The sample holds no much larger clone one base away, and base qualities are not on file. The data were obtained in a study of blood T cell repertoires in COVID-19 (dated by TCRdb to 2020 to 2022). For context, the study as a whole: Samples covering the acute and convalescent phases of COVID-19 were provided by collaborators in the United States, Italy and Spain. Deeply sampled blood TCRbeta repertoires from subjects exposed to, actively infected with, or recovered from COVID-19 were included in the dataset. The material from the prospective study consisted of cDNA or gDNA derived from T cells, B-cell-depleted T cells, or PBMCs. HLA class I and class II types, where available, came from metadata supplied by the sample provider rather than from assay-based typing. Nearly every sample came with metadata listing a de-identified subject ID, COVID-19 status, age in years and sex. The repertoires were released in a freely available public database meant as a resource for research on the immune response to SARS-CoV-2. Samples came from the ongoing ImmuneRACE study (first 160 participants) plus 1,254 subjects from 6 global collaborators.

TCRbeta CDR3 regions were amplified from genomic DNA by means of the immunoSEQ Assay, a bias-controlled multiplex PCR. In the source study's methods: Nucleated cell counts per sample were estimated from amplification of reference gene primers within the assay. To quantify the absolute abundance of each unique TCRbeta CDR3 rearrangement, sequence reads were collapsed and filtered. For each sample, productive Simpson clonality was calculated as the square root of Simpson's diversity index over productive rearrangements. TCRdb retrieved this table from immuneACCESS and kept in-frame rearrangements only. Not all clones are present; in checked studies, unresolved V genes account for under half, and no reason is known for the remainder. Clone size and V and J calls were adopted from that table, with D and trimming inferred from the DNA. The table for this sample lists around 100,000 clones; nearly 85% of them were counted only once. The ten largest clonotypes hold 10% to 15% of the sample.

On the study overall, not on this receptor specifically: The amount of clinical and demographic metadata varied by source and participant and was provided uncurated.

Each collaborating institution followed its own protocols to collect whole blood in K2EDTA tubes. For TCRbeta analysis, collaborators shipped samples as frozen whole blood, isolated PBMCs, or DNA extracted from either of those sample types. Sequencing was performed on peripheral blood. The TCR sequence derives from a human donor in a cohort sampled during active or convalescent COVID-19.

CDR3 reads: CSARRGNGYTF. In nucleotides, the sequence is TGCAGCGCTCGTCGGGGGAATGGCTACACCTTC. The chain employs TRBV29-1 and TRBJ1-2; a tentative D match to TRBD1 spans 5 bases. The CDR3 covers 11 residues, taking in both the cysteine and the phenylalanine. Just the 33-base CDR3 DNA is kept, in frame starting at base 1. The junction carries 12 bases between V and J, which are trimmed by 7 bases and 6 bases respectively. CDR1 SQVTM and CDR2 ANQGSEA are derived from the germline V gene.